A selection of T cell receptor beta chains follows, all from one sample in a study of blood T cell repertoires in COVID-19. Clones were read by immunoSEQ multiplex PCR, and TCRdb kept only the in-frame ones, dropping some. The sample carries about 260,000 clones, 85% recorded once. Material for sequencing was peripheral blood. These receptor sequences come from a human donor in a cohort sampled during active COVID-19. Each CDR3 is given with its conserved first and last residue. Fields, in order: V gene, J gene, CDR3 protein.

TRBV9	TRBJ1-4	CASSVSTNEKLFF
TRBV6-2/TRBV6-3	TRBJ1-3	CASSYSGTLGNTIYF
TRBV7-2	TRBJ1-1	CASSRDSAIEAFF
TRBV11-2	TRBJ2-7	CASSLKGGAEQYF
TRBV7-9	TRBJ2-3	CASSDYRDSTQDTQYF
TRBV3-1/TRBV3-2	TRBJ1-6	CASSQGQSSSPLHF
TRBV29-1	TRBJ1-2	CSVYHSNLWGYTF
TRBV6-5	TRBJ1-4	CASRGVVNEKLFF
TRBV24-1	TRBJ2-5	CATSDPRGTETQYF
TRBV28	TRBJ2-1	CASSFLRNEQFF
TRBV28	TRBJ1-2	CASGGIPNYGYTF
TRBV10-3	TRBJ1-5	CAISVEFSNQPQHF
TRBV5-1	TRBJ2-7	CASSPRTSGSYEQYF
TRBV14	TRBJ2-2	CASSRSGQGDTGELFF
TRBV27	TRBJ1-1	CASGMLADKNTEAFF
TRBV29-1	TRBJ2-7	CSVELLGTGYYEQYF
TRBV28	TRBJ2-4	CASSLRGWASGRDIQYF
TRBV7-2	TRBJ2-2	CASSWTVSGELFF
TRBV24-1	TRBJ2-1	CATSGGLAGYRNEQFF
TRBV7-3	TRBJ1-1	CASSMGQGEAFF
TRBV28	TRBJ2-1	CASSPGSGYNEQFF
TRBV7-2	TRBJ2-7	CASSKPGTRGDEQYF
TRBV24-1	TRBJ1-4	CATTPNVRWQGWEGKLFF
TRBV29-1	TRBJ2-3	CSVEDLAGGTQYF
TRBV3-1/TRBV3-2	TRBJ2-1	CASSRLQGGGNEQFF
TRBV7-2	TRBJ1-3	CASSLDPGNTGNTIYF
TRBV28	TRBJ2-5	CASSPFGGYQETQYF
TRBV18	TRBJ1-4	CASSPKRDSGEKLFF
TRBV28	TRBJ1-1	CASRINRARAFF
TRBV7-9	TRBJ2-3	CASSEGLAGSDTQYF
TRBV7-9	TRBJ2-7	CASRGTGTYEQYF
TRBV5-4	TRBJ2-1	CASSSAVGQGGVNEQFF
TRBV10-1	TRBJ2-1	CAFRGTLNEQFF
TRBV20-1	TRBJ1-3	CSASRAGGRNLGNTIYF
TRBV3-1/TRBV3-2	TRBJ1-1	CASSRRGPTEAFF
TRBV4-1	TRBJ2-1	CASSQGLGRVGQGFHEQFF
TRBV29-1	TRBJ2-2	CSAGGQITGELFF
TRBV7-2	TRBJ1-2	CASSFSHESYTF